Below are 24 T cell receptor beta chains sequenced from a single sample in a study of blood T cells in healthy people across ages. With a J-beta primer mix and a sample-barcoded 5' primer, a second PCR ran about 6 to 11 cycles. MiXCR, applied by TCRdb to the 5' RACE reads, yields one record per CDR3 protein. The profile covers roughly 1.6 million distinct CDR3 sequences, with almost 35% appearing a single time and about 11% taken by the ten largest. The sample comprised blood. These receptors all come from a young woman in good health.

As regards this clonotype: The junction differs from germline at one of its ends, possibly a read error. This chain connects TRBV7-2 to TRBJ2-6; weak D call: TRBD2 (7 bases). The length of the CDR3 is 17 residues. Germline CDR1 is SGHTA and CDR2 is FQGNSA. The CDR3 sequence is CASSSQGRGAGANVRTF. DNA for the CDR3: TGTGCCAGCAGCTCCCAGGGACGGGGGGCTGGGGCCAACGTCCGGACTTTC.

The chain couples TRBV28 to TRBJ1-1; 7 nucleotides line up with TRBD1. Per germline, CDR1 MDHEN and CDR2 SYDVKM. This CDR3 spans 12 amino acids. The trim removed 4 bases at V and 8 bases at J, leaving 4 bases unmatched. CDR3 bases: TGTGCCAGCAGTTCCCCGGGACAGGAAGCTTTCTTT. This translates into CASSSPGQEAFF.

This clonotype is judged medium-sized. One end of the junction varies from germline; a read error may be responsible. The rearrangement links TRBV4-1 to TRBJ2-7; D call uncertain. The germline V gene encodes CDR1 MGHRA and CDR2 YSYEKL. The CDR3 contains 13 residues. CDR3 coding DNA: TGTGCCAGCAGTCGGACCGAAACCTACGAGCAGTACTTC. Its translation: CASSRTETYEQYF.

In the case of this clonotype: A much larger clone is a single base away; this may be a read error. The chain recombines TRBV29-1 with TRBJ2-5, with D possibly matching TRBD2 (7 bases). Per germline, CDR1 SQVTM and CDR2 ANQGSEA. Trimming took 6 bases from V and 7 from J, leaving 18 bases between them. The CDR3 is 13 amino acids. In DNA form, the CDR3 reads TGCAGCGTACTGGCCGGGGGGCAGGGGACCCAGTACTTC. This codes for CSVLAGGQGTQYF. Full variable domain (rest looked up from reference TRBV29-1 and TRBJ2-5): SAVISQKPSRDICQRGTSLTIQCQVDSQVTMMFWYRQQPGQSLTLIATANQGSEATYESGFVIDKFPISRPNLTFSTLTVSNMSPEDSSIYLCSVLAGGQGTQYFGPGTRLLVL.

In the case of this clonotype: An end of the junction does not agree with germline; a read error may underlie this. The chain is built from TRBV7-2 and TRBJ2-1; 10 bases line up with TRBD2. The CDR3 contains 14 residues. The germline V gene encodes CDR1 SGHTA and CDR2 FQGNSA. CDR3 residues: CAGSPTSGYNEQFF. The CDR3 DNA reads TGTGCCGGCAGCCCGACTAGCGGGTACAATGAGCAGTTCTTC.

The chain uses TRBV7-8 and TRBJ2-5, with D hard to call. The V and J ends lost 4 bases and 9 bases respectively, with 9 bases between them. In germline, CDR1 is SGHVS, CDR2 FQNEAQ. CDR3 size: 11 residues. DNA of the CDR3: TGTGCCAGCAGCTCGGGCTTTGCCCAGTACTTC. This gives the protein CASSSGFAQYF. The full variable domain, its missing parts supplied by reference TRBV7-8 and TRBJ2-5, is GAGVSQSPRYKVAKRGQDVALRCDPISGHVSLFWYQQALGQGPEFLTYFQNEAQLDKSGLPSDRFFAERPEGSVSTLKIQRTQQEDSAVYLCASSSGFAQYFGPGTRLLVL.

V and J are TRBV4-1 and TRBJ2-7; D might be TRBD2 (5 bases). Trimming shortened V by 3 bases and J by 3 bases, and 12 bases separated the two germline ends. This CDR3 has 14 amino acids. Germline V lookup: CDR1 MGHRA, CDR2 YSYEKL. This CDR3 reads CASSHGGGDYEQYF. DNA for the CDR3: TGCGCCAGCAGCCACGGAGGCGGAGACTACGAGCAGTACTTC.

This clonotype was observed a handful of times. V and J are TRBV20-1 and TRBJ2-5, with 7 bases that match TRBD2. The end of the DNA aligns better with TRBJ2-7, so the J call may be wrong. The germline V gene encodes CDR1 DFQATT and CDR2 SNEGSKA (reference sequence). CDR3 length: 14 residues. CDR3 loop: CSAIPSGLTYEQYF. In DNA form, the CDR3 reads TGCAGTGCCATCCCTAGCGGTCTTACCTACGAGCAGTACTTC.

This rearrangement joins TRBV11-2 to TRBJ1-2; 8 nucleotides agree with TRBD1. This CDR3 is built from 14 residues. Germline loops: CDR1 SGHAT, CDR2 FQNNGV. J lost 3 bases, V lost 4 bases, and 4 bases had no gene match. CDR3 DNA: TGTGCCAGCAGCTCCAGGGGGCGCGACTATGGCTACACCTTC. It encodes CASSSRGRDYGYTF.

This clonotype was seen a few times. The V and J genes are TRBV27 and TRBJ2-7; 9 nucleotides line up with TRBD2. V shed 11 bases, J shed 4 bases, and the junction held 9 bases outside the gene matches. The CDR3 is 13 amino acids. CDR1 is MNHEY and CDR2 is SMNVEV in the germline V gene (reference sequence). Here the CDR3 DNA reads TGTGCCTCCAGGGCGGGAGGGCCTTACGAGCAGTACTTC. This gives the protein CASRAGGPYEQYF.

The gene calls are TRBV7-8 and TRBJ2-7; 12 bases line up with TRBD2. TRBJ2-4 matches the DNA end more closely, so the J call is doubtful. This CDR3 contains 15 residues. Per germline, CDR1 SGHVS and CDR2 FQNEAQ. In nucleotides, the CDR3 is TGTGCCAGCAGCTTACTAGCGGGAGGGGAGAACATTCAGTACTTC. Its protein product is CASSLLAGGENIQYF.

The chain couples TRBV5-4 to TRBJ1-1; no reliable D call. Germline V gives CDR1 SGHNT, CDR2 YYREEE (reference sequence). The ends were cut back, 5 bases at V and 1 base at J, with 12 bases in the middle. The CDR3 is 14 residues long. The CDR3 nucleotides read TGTGCCAGCAGTCGAAGGGATGGGAACACTGAAGCTTTCTTT. It translates to CASSRRDGNTEAFF. The variable domain in full, with the rest retrieved from reference TRBV5-4 and TRBJ1-1, is ETGVTQSPTHLIKTRGQQVTLRCSSQSGHNTVSWYQQALGQGPQFIFQYYREEENGRGNFPPRFSGLQFPNYSSELNVNALELDDSALYLCASSRRDGNTEAFFGQGTRLTVV.

A remark on this clonotype: A junction boundary mismatches the germline segment, possibly from a read error. V gene TRBV20-1 combines with J gene TRBJ2-6; tentative D call: TRBD1 (6 bases). CDR1 and CDR2 (germline): DFQATT, SNEGSKA (reference sequence). CDR3 length equals 17 residues. The CDR3 DNA reads as TGCAGTGCTAGAGATACAGGGTTTATCTCTGGGGCCAGCGTCCTGACTTTC. This gives the protein CSARDTGFISGASVLTF.

The chain employs TRBV2 and TRBJ2-2; D gene uncertain. CDR1 SNHLY and CDR2 FYNNEI come from the germline V gene. Trimming took off 5 bases at V and 8 bases at J, with 15 bases between the two ends. The CDR3 runs to 14 residues. In DNA, the CDR3 is TGTGCCAGCAGTTTGACCAATCAACCAGGGGAGCTGTTTTTT. Protein product: CASSLTNQPGELFF.

This clonotype was recorded a few times. This chain joins TRBV9 and TRBJ2-3, with 10 bases aligning to TRBD2. With 3 bases clipped from V and 1 base from J, the junction kept 14 bases outside the gene matches. The CDR3 runs to 19 residues. CDR1 SGDLS and CDR2 YYNGEE come from the germline V gene. The CDR3 sequence is CASSAAPGLAGAGTDTQYF. The CDR3 nucleotides read TGTGCCAGCAGCGCCGCCCCCGGGCTAGCGGGAGCCGGCACAGATACGCAGTATTTT.

This clonotype was seen more than once but under ten times. V is TRBV6-1 and J is TRBJ2-2, with unresolved D. Deletions cut 8 bases from V and 5 bases from J, with 6 bases between. Germline V gene sequence: CDR1 MNHNS, CDR2 SASEGT. The CDR3 totals 11 residues. The CDR3: CASAYTGELFF. The CDR3 coding sequence is TGTGCCAGCGCGTATACCGGGGAGCTGTTTTTT.

The chain employs TRBV20-1 and TRBJ2-3; weak D call: TRBD1 (6 bases). Trimming took off 5 bases at V and 4 bases at J, with 19 bases between the two ends. Germline loops: CDR1 DFQATT, CDR2 SNEGSKA (reference sequence). This CDR3 spans 15 amino acids. The CDR3 DNA reads TGCAGTGCTTACCGACAGGACTGGGGCGCAGATACGCAGTATTTT. This sequence encodes CSAYRQDWGADTQYF.

This clonotype came up a few times. The rearrangement uses TRBV27 and TRBJ2-3, with a tentative D call TRBD2 (5 bases). The V and J ends lost 9 bases and 0 bases respectively, with 10 bases between them. The CDR3 runs 13 residues. Germline lookup yields CDR1 MNHEY and CDR2 SMNVEV (reference sequence). CDR3 in amino acids: CASLASSTDTQYF. The CDR3, as DNA: TGTGCCAGTTTAGCGAGTAGCACAGATACGCAGTATTTT.

J is TRBJ1-2 and V is TRBV6-5; 8 positions match TRBD1. CDR1 is MNHEY and CDR2 is SVGAGI in the germline V gene. The ends lost 6 bases at V and 0 bases at J; junction bases unmatched: 6. This CDR3 is 15 amino acids long. CDR3 residues: CASSNTGGANYGYTF. The CDR3 nucleotides read TGTGCCAGCAGCAATACAGGGGGAGCTAACTATGGCTACACCTTC.

The rearrangement uses TRBV5-1 and TRBJ2-7, with a tentative D call TRBD2 (5 bases). The CDR3 extends over 14 amino acids. V lost 5 bases, J lost 2 bases, and 14 bases lay in between. Germline values: CDR1 SGHRS, CDR2 YFSETQ. CDR3 region: CASRASWGAYEQYF. CDR3 DNA sequence: TGCGCCAGCAGGGCTAGCTGGGGTGCCTACGAGCAGTACTTC.

A word on this clonotype: It may be a read error: a sequence one base away is much more abundant. The genes are TRBV20-1 and TRBJ2-7, with D perhaps being TRBD1 or TRBD2 (5 bases each). The CDR3 has 15 amino acids. V lost 1 base to trimming and J lost 8 bases, with 21 bases between them. Germline loops: CDR1 DFQATT, CDR2 SNEGSKA (reference sequence). The DNA for the CDR3 is TGCAGTGCTAGAGTTGGTGGGACGGACCTCTTGAAGCAGTACTTC. Protein product: CSARVGGTDLLKQYF.

The rearrangement uses TRBV6-1 and TRBJ1-1, with D unclear. V lost 4 bases and J 7 bases, leaving 16 bases between the germline ends. Germline V gives CDR1 MNHNS, CDR2 SASEGT. This CDR3 is built from 14 residues. In DNA, the CDR3 is TGTGCCAGCAGTGGGTTGCCGTTGGGAGTTGAAGCTTTCTTT. Amino acid sequence: CASSGLPLGVEAFF.

The V call is TRBV3-1, the J call TRBJ1-6, with TRBD1 as a possible D gene (5 bases). Germline CDR1 reads LGHDT; CDR2 reads YNNKEL (reference sequence). This CDR3 is built from 15 residues. Deletions cut 3 bases from V and 6 bases from J, with 12 bases between. CDR3 nucleotide sequence: TGTGCCAGCAGCCATGGCGGGGGGAGTAATTCACCCCTCCACTTT. Encoded protein: CASSHGGGSNSPLHF.

V and J are TRBV5-1 and TRBJ1-1; D gene uncertain. This CDR3 has 15 amino acids. Germline loops: CDR1 SGHRS, CDR2 YFSETQ. Trimming left V 0 bases short and J 2 bases short, with 11 bases between. CDR3 in amino acids: CASSLALTENTEAFF. The CDR3 nucleotides are TGCGCCAGCAGCTTGGCCCTAACAGAAAACACTGAAGCTTTCTTT.